These T cell receptor beta chains were read from a single sample in a study of molecular identifiers for immune sequencing clone quantification. In TCRdb, the PCR reads were re-called with MiXCR into one record per CDR3 protein. The sample includes about 640,000 distinct CDR3 sequences, about 20% of them seen just once. Sequencing input: naive CD8+ T cells from blood, with Jurkat cell RNA spiked in. These receptors came from a human donor in good health. Some libraries in this study had Jurkat cell RNA spiked in. The CDR3 runs from the conserved cysteine through the conserved F or W. D genes are given only for firm matches. Clone size is shown for a subset of rows, as once, few, many or a class of expanded clone.

TRBV3-1	many	TRBJ2-3	-	TGTGCCAGCAGCCAAGGAGGGTTGGGCACAGATACGCAGTATTTT	CASSQGGLGTDTQYF
TRBV6-6	many	TRBJ1-1	-	TGTGCCAGCAGTTACTCGACTGGGGTAGAAGCTTTCTTT	CASSYSTGVEAFF
TRBV9	-	TRBJ1-1	-	TGTGCCAGCAGCCCAGGGGCAGCGCGAACTGAAGCTCTCTTT	CASSPGAARTEALF
TRBV4-1	many	TRBJ2-1	-	TGCGCCAGCAGCCAAGTTGATGCTAGTAAGGAGTTCTTC	CASSQVDASKEFF
TRBV25-1	many	TRBJ2-3	-	TGTGCCAGCAGTGAAGGTTGGGGGGAGGCGACAGATACGCAGTATTTT	CASSEGWGEATDTQYF
TRBV6-5	many	TRBJ2-7	-	TGTGCCAGCAGTTATTCGGGGGCACAATGGGGCTTC	CASSYSGAQWGF
TRBV19	few	TRBJ2-1	-	TGTGCCAGTAGTATCCTAGGGGGGCCAAGTTTCAATGAGCAGTTCTTC	CASSILGGPSFNEQFF
TRBV6-2/TRBV6-3	many	TRBJ1-1	-	TGTGCCAGCAGTTACATCCTTGAGAGGGGGGATACTGAAGCTTTCTTT	CASSYILERGDTEAFF
TRBV4-1	many	TRBJ2-3	-	TGCGCCAGCAGCCAAAGGACTATCAGCGGCACAGATACGCAGTATTTT	CASSQRTISGTDTQYF
TRBV28	many	TRBJ2-3	-	TGTGCCAGCAGTCTGGGGACAACGCCTAGCACAGATACGCAGTATTTT	CASSLGTTPSTDTQYF
TRBV7-9	many	TRBJ1-1	-	TGTGCCAGCAGCTTAGCTACAGGGTTCAACACTGAAGCTTTCTTT	CASSLATGFNTEAFF
TRBV28	many	TRBJ2-3	TRBD2	TGTGCCAGCAGCCTAACTAGCGGGAGGGTTACAGATACGCAGTATTTT	CASSLTSGRVTDTQYF
TRBV12-3/TRBV12-4	many	TRBJ2-7	TRBD1	TGTGCCAGCAGGGGGACAGGGAACTACGAGCAGTACTTC	CASRGTGNYEQYF
TRBV5-5	many	TRBJ1-5	-	TGTGCCAGCAGCTTGGTTCCAGGGGATTATCAGCCCCAGCATTTT	CASSLVPGDYQPQHF
TRBV9	few	TRBJ2-7	-	TGTGCCAGCAGCGCTACGGACAGCTACGAGCAGTACTTC	CASSATDSYEQYF
TRBV7-6	many	TRBJ2-7	-	TGTGCCAGCAGCGACCCTAGCGAGACCTACGAGCAGTACTTC	CASSDPSETYEQYF
TRBV10-1	few	TRBJ1-1	-	TGCGCCAGCAGTGAGTCGGGCCCCTCCACTGAAGCTTTCTTT	CASSESGPSTEAFF
TRBV6-6	few	TRBJ1-1	-	TGTGCCAGCATACCAAACCCGGTCGGTGAAGCTTTCTTT	CASIPNPVGEAFF
TRBV27	many	TRBJ2-3	-	TGTGCCACCGCAATTGGACAGATTAGCACAGATACGCAGTATTTT	CATAIGQISTDTQYF
TRBV5-1	many	TRBJ1-5	-	TGCGCCAGCAGCTTGATGGGGAATCAGCCCCAGCATTTT	CASSLMGNQPQHF
TRBV4-3	many	TRBJ2-5	TRBD2	TGCGCCAGCAGCCAAGATACGGCTAGCGGGCCCCAAGAGACCCAGTACTTC	CASSQDTASGPQETQYF
TRBV7-9	many	TRBJ2-4	TRBD1	TGTGCCAGCAGCCAACGGACAGGGTTAGCCAAAAACATTCAGTACTTC	CASSQRTGLAKNIQYF
TRBV6-5	many	TRBJ2-5	TRBD1	TGTGCCAGCAGTCTTGGGCAGGGGGCGGAGGGAGAGACCCAGTACTTC	CASSLGQGAEGETQYF